This T cell receptor (beta chain) was retrieved from a study of human T cells and chemical hapten exposure. This CDR3 comprises 12 residues. The germline V and J ends were trimmed by 10 bases and 4 bases, with 11 bases remaining between them. The germline V gene has CDR1 ENHRY and CDR2 SYGVKD. This clonotype was seen ten or more times. Time point: pre-sensitization, week 0. The treatment denotes: therapeutic diphenylcyclopropenone sensitization with weekly scalp DPC. One entry per CDR3 protein results from TCRdb running MiXCR on the RACE reads. The sample lists 80,000 to 100,000 distinct CDR3 sequences, around 10% occurring once.

The chain uses TRBV10-3 and TRBJ1-5, with a tentative D call TRBD1 (6 bases). The specimen was whole blood, collected in connection with sensitization to the hapten diphenylcyclopropenone (DPC). This receptor was identified in a woman in her forties with alopecia areata. Some clones in this sample may be carry-over from other donors' samples. The CDR3 sequence: CATGTQNQPQHF. For the CDR3, the DNA is TGTGCCACCGGGACACAGAATCAGCCCCAGCATTTT.